Below, 27 T cell receptor beta chains from the same sample are listed, as sequenced in a study of cytomegalovirus exposure and HLA in healthy donors. With 60 Vbeta and 13 Jbeta primers, the PCR was carried out. Only in-frame clones appear in the TCRdb table, and some are missing; sequencing was by immunoSEQ multiplex PCR. This sample yields some 110,000 clones, of which 75% to 80% are seen a single time; 5.8% belongs to the top ten. The sequencing sample was made of PBMCs. These receptors originate from a man aged 55-75 years in good health and CMV-seropositive.

This chain connects TRBV5-1 to TRBJ2-3, with TRBD2 matching over 12 bases. The CDR3 spans 15 residues. Germline CDR1 is SGHRS and CDR2 is YFSETQ. J lost 6 bases, V lost 4 bases, and 6 bases had no gene match. In DNA form, the CDR3 reads TGCGCCAGCAGCGGGGGACTAGCGGGTCCGGATACGCAGTATTTT. The encoded protein is CASSGGLAGPDTQYF. Complete variable domain (other parts from reference TRBV5-1 and TRBJ2-3): KAGVTQTPRYLIKTRGQQVTLSCSPISGHRSVSWYQQTPGQGLQFLFEYFSETQRNKGNFPGRFSGRQFSNSRSEMNVSTLELGDSALYLCASSGGLAGPDTQYFGPGTRLTVL.

CDR3 protein: CASSSPGLTSYEQYF. In nucleotides, the CDR3 is TGTGCCAGCAGTTCCCCAGGCCTGACCTCCTACGAGCAGTACTTC. V is TRBV6-5 and J is TRBJ2-7; no definite D call. This CDR3 has 15 residues. Per germline, CDR1 MNHEY and CDR2 SVGAGI. V shed 4 bases and J shed 0 bases, with 13 bases lying between them.

The chain joins TRBV6-5 to TRBJ1-1; D gene ambiguous. V was cut by 8 bases and J by 4 bases, with 11 bases left in between. Germline V CDR1 and CDR2: MNHEY, SVGAGI. The CDR3 consists of 12 residues. CDR3 sequence: CASARERTEAFF. In nucleotides, the CDR3 is TGTGCCAGCGCCCGGGAGCGCACTGAAGCTTTCTTT.

This clone was seen once. Other DNA sequences of this sample code for an identical CDR3. The V call is TRBV5-1, the J call TRBJ1-6, with 7 bases lining up with TRBD1. Germline V gene lookup returns CDR1 SGHRS and CDR2 YFSETQ. After removal of 0 bases from V and 6 bases from J, the junction contained 0 bases not matched to a gene. This CDR3 is built from 14 residues. CDR3 in amino acids: CASSLDRGNSPLHF. CDR3 in DNA: TGCGCCAGCAGCTTGGACAGGGGTAATTCACCCCTCCACTTT. Supplemented by reference TRBV5-1 and TRBJ1-6, the full variable domain reads KAGVTQTPRYLIKTRGQQVTLSCSPISGHRSVSWYQQTPGQGLQFLFEYFSETQRNKGNFPGRFSGRQFSNSRSEMNVSTLELGDSALYLCASSLDRGNSPLHFGNGTRLTVT.

The genes are TRBV9 and TRBJ2-7; D is undetermined. The germline V and J ends were trimmed by 0 bases and 2 bases, with 12 bases remaining between them. The CDR3 covers 15 residues. Germline V CDR1 and CDR2: SGDLS, YYNGEE. The CDR3: CASSVDLGRAYEQYF. CDR3 in DNA: TGTGCCAGCAGCGTAGATCTGGGTCGGGCCTACGAGCAGTACTTC.

V usage is TRBV7-9 and J usage is TRBJ2-5; TRBD1 matches 10 bases. Germline V CDR1 and CDR2: SEHNR, FQNEAQ (reference sequence). This CDR3 is 15 amino acids long. V lost 5 bases, J lost 4 bases, and 7 bases stayed unmatched. Here the CDR3 reads CASSTPGQGRETQYF. CDR3 nucleotide sequence: TGTGCCAGCAGCACCCCGGGACAGGGGAGAGAGACCCAGTACTTC.

This clone was seen a few times. The V and J genes are TRBV4-1 and TRBJ1-1; 7 bases are shared with TRBD1. Germline values: CDR1 MGHRA, CDR2 YSYEKL. The CDR3 is 17 residues long. The junction had 13 bases not matched to a gene; V was cut back by 5 bases and J by 1 base. CDR3 loop: CASSTRDSLMGNTEAFF. CDR3 nucleotides: TGCGCCAGCAGCACCCGGGACAGCCTGATGGGGAACACTGAAGCTTTCTTT.

The chain links TRBV5-6 to TRBJ2-3; TRBD2 agrees at 8 bases. Trimming cost V 1 base and J 3 bases; bases outside gene matches: 4. Germline loops: CDR1 SGHDT, CDR2 YYEEEE. The CDR3 covers 15 residues. The CDR3 DNA is TGTGCCAGCAGCTTGCCGGGGGGGGGAACAGATACGCAGTATTTT. Its translation: CASSLPGGGTDTQYF.

This clone occurred many times. The V and J genes are TRBV2 and TRBJ1-1; perhaps TRBD1 as D (6 bases). V was clipped by 6 bases and J by 10 bases, with 18 bases between them. Per the germline V gene, CDR1 is SNHLY and CDR2 is FYNNEI. The CDR3 sequence is 13 residues long. The CDR3 here is CASRFQIGRGAFF. CDR3 nucleotides: TGTGCCAGCAGGTTCCAAATTGGCAGGGGAGCTTTCTTT.

This chain joins TRBV5-1 and TRBJ2-3, with TRBD2 matching 12 bases. V gave up 7 bases and J gave up 3 bases; unmatched junction bases: 9. The germline gives CDR1 SGHRS, CDR2 YFSETQ. The CDR3 consists of 16 residues. The CDR3 loop reads CASHQLAGGGTDTQYF. The CDR3 coding sequence is TGCGCCAGCCATCAACTAGCGGGGGGTGGGACAGATACGCAGTATTTT.

V usage is TRBV5-1 and J usage is TRBJ1-1, with 7 bases that match TRBD1. J gave up 5 bases and V 0 bases, and 4 bases lay outside the gene matches. The CDR3 sequence is 14 residues long. Germline-derived CDR1 and CDR2 are SGHRS and YFSETQ. The CDR3 DNA reads as TGCGCCAGCAGCTTGGCAGGGGGAGGAACTGAAGCTTTCTTT. It encodes CASSLAGGGTEAFF.

The rearrangement uses TRBV15 and TRBJ1-6; 8 bases agree with TRBD1. Germline assignment: CDR1 LNHNV and CDR2 YYDKDF (reference sequence). V was clipped by 1 base and J by 9 bases; unmatched bases: 2. The CDR3 has 14 residues. The CDR3 nucleotides read TGTGCCACCAGCAGAGCCGACAGGGGTTCACCCCTCCACTTT. Amino acid sequence: CATSRADRGSPLHF. Variable domain in full (rest from reference TRBV15 and TRBJ1-6): DAMVIQNPRYQVTQFGKPVTLSCSQTLNHNVMYWYQQKSSQAPKLLFHYYDKDFNNEADTPDNFQSRRPNTSFCFLDIRSPGLGDTAMYLCATSRADRGSPLHFGNGTRLTVT.

V is TRBV5-1 and J is TRBJ1-2; D is uncertain. Germline V gene lookup returns CDR1 SGHRS and CDR2 YFSETQ. V lost 4 bases to trimming and J lost 7 bases, with 20 bases between them. This CDR3 has 15 residues. Written as DNA, the CDR3 is TGCGCCAGCAGCCCGACGTTGGGAGGGTCAGGTGGCTACACCTTC. Its protein is CASSPTLGGSGGYTF.

The chain has TRBV2 and TRBJ2-5, with a possible D match to TRBD1 (5 bases). The J call may be incorrect, as the DNA end agrees better with TRBJ2-7. The length of the CDR3 is 12 residues. The germline V gene has CDR1 SNHLY and CDR2 FYNNEI. CDR3 sequence reads: CASRAGYYEQYF. CDR3 in DNA: TGTGCCAGCAGAGCAGGGTACTACGAGCAGTACTTC.

This chain uses TRBV18 with TRBJ2-1; 10 bases match TRBD1. Trimming cost V 6 bases and J 7 bases; bases outside gene matches: 9. In germline, CDR1 is KGHSH, CDR2 LQKENI. The CDR3 extends over 15 amino acids. The CDR3 sequence is CASSSGTGASNEQFF. Written as DNA, the CDR3 is TGTGCCAGCTCGTCCGGGACAGGGGCTTCAAATGAGCAGTTCTTC.

The chain uses TRBV10-3 and TRBJ1-2; a possible D gene is TRBD1 (5 bases). V shed 6 bases and J shed 6 bases, with 17 bases lying between them. Germline V gene lookup returns CDR1 ENHRY and CDR2 SYGVKD. The CDR3 consists of 14 residues. CDR3 in amino acids: CAIRVDTTSHGYTF. CDR3 coding DNA: TGTGCCATCAGGGTGGACACAACCTCCCATGGCTACACCTTC.

The chain links TRBV7-6 to TRBJ1-5; 9 nucleotides match TRBD1. There are 15 residues in the CDR3. With 5 bases clipped from V and 4 bases from J, the junction kept 6 bases outside the gene matches. Germline CDR1 is SGHVS and CDR2 is FNYEAQ. In DNA, the CDR3 is TGTGCCAGCAGCCCCGGGACAGGGTCTAATCAGCCCCAGCATTTT. Translation gives CASSPGTGSNQPQHF.

Note on this clone: One end of the junction is discordant with germline, which a read error may explain. V gene TRBV7-9 combines with J gene TRBJ2-3; 10 nucleotides line up with TRBD1. CDR1 is SEHNR, CDR2 FQNEAQ, per germline (reference sequence). The CDR3 is 15 amino acids. The CDR3 coding sequence is TGTTCCAGCAGCCCCAGGACAGGGGGAGGAGATACGCAGTATTTT. It specifies CSSSPRTGGGDTQYF.

This clone was detected only once. This chain links TRBV10-1 with TRBJ2-3; TRBD1 aligns across 7 bases. In germline, CDR1 is WNHNN, CDR2 SYGVQD (reference sequence). With 4 bases clipped from V and 6 bases from J, the junction kept 4 bases outside the gene matches. CDR3 length: 13 residues. The CDR3 bases are TGCGCCAGCAGTGGCACAGGGGACGATACGCAGTATTTT. Its protein product is CASSGTGDDTQYF.

The chain has TRBV9 and TRBJ2-5, with D possibly TRBD1 on 7 matching bases. The J call may be mistaken, given a closer DNA end match to TRBJ2-7. Germline-derived CDR1 and CDR2 are SGDLS and YYNGEE. CDR3 size: 14 residues. The CDR3 DNA follows: TGTGCCAGCAGCGTAGGGAGGGGGCCCTACGAGCAGTACTTC. Translation: CASSVGRGPYEQYF.

The table lists this clone with a few counts. The chain has TRBV18 and TRBJ1-1; D unclear. Per the germline V gene, CDR1 is KGHSH and CDR2 is LQKENI. The CDR3 sequence is 13 residues long. With 7 bases removed from V and 5 bases from J, the gap between germline ends came to 14 bases. CDR3 nucleotide sequence: TGTGCCAGCTTATTGGGAGGGAAAACTGAAGCTTTCTTT. Amino acid sequence: CASLLGGKTEAFF.

CDR3 bases: TGTGCCAGCAGCGTACACCCAGGAAGAAACTATGGCTACACCTTC. Its translation: CASSVHPGRNYGYTF. The chain joins TRBV9 to TRBJ1-2, with D hard to call. The CDR3 is 15 residues long. Per the germline V gene, CDR1 is SGDLS and CDR2 is YYNGEE. V lost 1 base and J lost 2, with 12 bases in between.

The V gene is TRBV30, the J gene TRBJ1-3; a weak D match, TRBD1 (5 bases). Per germline, CDR1 GTSNPN and CDR2 SVGIG (reference sequence). The V gene lost 3 bases and the J gene lost 8 bases, with 14 bases spanning the gap. The CDR3 spans 13 residues. CDR3 region: CAWRWAGGDTIYF. CDR3 nucleotide sequence: TGTGCCTGGAGGTGGGCCGGGGGGGACACCATATATTTT.

This clone was detected a few times. This chain connects TRBV5-4 to TRBJ2-7, with D maybe TRBD1 (5 bases). The CDR3 consists of 15 residues. The V and J ends lost 0 bases and 6 bases respectively, with 16 bases between them. CDR1 SGHNT and CDR2 YYREEE come from the germline V gene (reference sequence). The CDR3 DNA reads as TGTGCCAGCAGCTTGGGGACAATCTCGCTTGGCGAGCAGTACTTC. Its translation is CASSLGTISLGEQYF.

The genes are TRBV15 and TRBJ2-2; TRBD1 aligns across 7 bases. CDR3 length equals 17 residues. CDR1 and CDR2 from the germline V gene are LNHNV and YYDKDF (reference sequence). V was pared by 3 bases and J by 5 bases, with 12 bases of the junction left unmatched. CDR3 loop: CATSSAIDRVRTGELFF. The CDR3 DNA sequence: TGTGCCACCAGCAGTGCCATCGACAGGGTGAGAACCGGGGAGCTGTTTTTT.

V is TRBV7-8 and J is TRBJ2-2, with 11 bases identical to TRBD2. V gave up 4 bases and J gave up 5 bases; unmatched junction bases: 18. Germline CDR1 and CDR2: SGHVS and FQNEAQ. This CDR3 is 20 amino acids long. Here the CDR3 reads CASSYSNIFTSGGPTGELFF. In nucleotides, the CDR3 is TGTGCCAGCAGCTACTCTAACATATTCACTAGCGGGGGACCGACCGGGGAGCTGTTTTTT.

This chain joins TRBV5-1 and TRBJ2-7, with 7 bases lining up with TRBD2. Per germline, CDR1 SGHRS and CDR2 YFSETQ. The CDR3 extends over 14 amino acids. Trimming at V came to 2 bases and at J to 3 bases, leaving 5 bases not matched to a gene. In DNA, the CDR3 is TGCGCCAGCAGCTTCAGCGGGGCCGGCTACGAGCAGTACTTC. Its translation is CASSFSGAGYEQYF.